This TCR beta chain was recorded in a study of identical twins (dated by TCRdb to about 2016). Background for the entire study: To test whether fetal clonotypes persist, this study deep-sequenced TCR alpha and beta repertoires from monozygotic twins, from unrelated adults of various ages, and from cord blood. To rule out contamination, the twin experiments were replicated at different times with different library preparation protocols. What the work shows at the level of the full study, not this receptor alone: Excess twin sharing in beta out-of-frame sequences was weaker because fewer shared sequences lowered the signal-to-noise ratio. Because the same donors could not be followed over many years, conclusions were based on cross-sectional statistical analysis. Invariant T cells such as MAIT and iNKT could partly confound zero-insertion analyses, though diverse VJ usage argued against this for most clonotypes. Compared with coincidental sharing between unrelated individuals, out-of-frame TCR alpha sequences shared between twins showed an excess of sequences with low generation probability. Abundant cord blood beta clonotypes had fewer insertions, young adult naive repertoires showed a similar but weaker trend, and memory repertoires showed no such trend. In monozygotic twins, out-of-frame TCR alpha sharing was systematically underestimated by recombination models, although the models agreed with sharing between unrelated individuals.

A note on this clonotype: The antigen this receptor binds is unknown. Base qualities are missing; no much larger clone stands one base away.

Every donor in the study was a healthy Caucasian. Three pairs of female monozygotic twins, all aged about 18 to 29 years, made up the twin cohort. Positive isolation kits from Invitrogen were used to isolate CD4+ and CD8+ T cell populations. CDR1 and CDR2, per the germline V gene, are MGHDK and SYGVNS. V sheds 8 bases and J sheds 10 bases, leaving 18 bases between their ends. From cysteine to phenylalanine, the CDR3 is 12 amino acids long. Of the read, only the CDR3 DNA is kept; its 36 bases are in frame from base 1. Libraries were constructed by 5' RACE. The run used an Illumina HiSeq 2000. Template switching added a universal primer binding site, and the final cDNA carried a unique molecular identifier that allowed TCR cDNA molecules to be counted accurately. Specific primers in the conserved constant-segment region were used to synthesize first-strand cDNA for the TCR alpha and beta chains. To control for contamination, each cDNA library was double barcoded with a SMART-Mk sample barcode plus Illumina barcodes. Two successive PCR steps introduced TruSeq adapter sequences along with Illumina sample barcodes. The Illumina HiSeq platform was used with custom primers to sequence TCR alpha and beta cDNA libraries. The study's own analysis went as follows. MiGEC was used to process raw reads and extract unique molecular identifiers, and MiXCR was used to find CDR3 positions. For each individual, recombination models were inferred using an EM algorithm with the repgenHMM and IGoR tools. Shared clonotypes were analyzed with the tcR package in R, and sharing was normalized by the product of cloneset sizes. To study raw recombination free of thymic and clonal selection effects, out-of-frame nonproductive sequences were analyzed. Clones were called with MiXCR by TCRdb after fastp trimmed the public reads at Q25, and only in-frame beta chains were retained. Each CDR3 protein gets just one entry, which takes the most common genes and DNA from the rows behind it. Here the V and J calls rest on TCRdb's processing, not on the authors' analysis. In all, the sample holds just over 500,000 distinct CDR3 sequences, and 20% to 25% of those were seen once. The ten largest clones take up around 0.9% of the sample.

These records were also assigned to another study, of T cells expressing NK-cell markers. Looking at the second paper: TCR beta-chain repertoires were profiled in sorted CD3+CD56+NKG2C+, CD3+CD56+NKG2C- and CD3+CD56-NKG2C+ T-cell subsets from several donors. Of the eight sequenced donors, seven were found to be HCMV-seropositive and one was found to be HCMV-seronegative. In several experiments an anti-gammadeltaTCR antibody was added to restrict sorting to alphabetaTCR-expressing T cells. In a handful of donors, the dominant CD3+CD56+NKG2C+ clonotypes ranked among the top 10 CD8+ clonotypes, making up roughly 1.0-8% of CD8+ T cells. Those dominant clonotypes were again the most abundant among CD3+CD56-NKG2C+ cells in a few donors, at roughly 28.3-60.1%. It remained unclear whether the expanded NKG2C-expressing T cell clones were specific for HCMV antigens. The eight sequenced donors were randomly selected healthy volunteers, three men and five women. HCMV-specific IgG was detected in serum with a commercial ELISA kit to determine HCMV serostatus. MIGEC was used to demultiplex reads and group the reads by UMI, and MiTCR was used to assemble and quantify clonotypes. To exclude erroneous sequences, any TCR cDNA sequence not supported by at least two reads was discarded. Downstream repertoire analysis used the tcR package, and clonotypes were matched across fractions by CDR3 nucleotide sequence plus V segment. VDJmatch was used to annotate antigen specificity against VDJdb, with one amino acid substitution in CDR3 permitted.

In this chain, TRBV25-1 is recombined with TRBJ2-7; the D gene is possibly TRBD2, with 7 bases matching. The sequence was collected from a woman aged 18-29 years in good health. Sample: CD4+ T cells sorted from blood. The nucleotides are TGTGCCAGCCGCCTTCTCGGGGGGCGCCAGTACTTC. It specifies CASRLLGGRQYF.